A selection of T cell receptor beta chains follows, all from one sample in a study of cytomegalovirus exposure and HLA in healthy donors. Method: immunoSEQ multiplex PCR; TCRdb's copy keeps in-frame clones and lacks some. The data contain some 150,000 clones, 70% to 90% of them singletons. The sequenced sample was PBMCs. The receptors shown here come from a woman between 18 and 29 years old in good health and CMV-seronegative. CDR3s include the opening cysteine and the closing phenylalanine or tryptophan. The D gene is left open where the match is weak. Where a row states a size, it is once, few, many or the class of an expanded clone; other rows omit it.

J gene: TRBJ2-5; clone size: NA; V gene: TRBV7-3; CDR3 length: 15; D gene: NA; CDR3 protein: CASSLSRRNQETQYF; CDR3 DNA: TGTGCCAGCAGCTTGAGTCGGAGGAACCAAGAGACCCAGTACTTC
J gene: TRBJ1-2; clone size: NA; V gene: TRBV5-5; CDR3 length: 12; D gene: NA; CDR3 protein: CASSWAGDGYTF; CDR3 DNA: TGTGCCAGCAGCTGGGCAGGGGATGGCTACACCTTC
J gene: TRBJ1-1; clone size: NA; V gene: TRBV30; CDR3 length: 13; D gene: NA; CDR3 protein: CAWLPPSGGWAFF; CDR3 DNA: TGTGCCTGGCTTCCCCCCTCCGGGGGTTGGGCTTTCTTT
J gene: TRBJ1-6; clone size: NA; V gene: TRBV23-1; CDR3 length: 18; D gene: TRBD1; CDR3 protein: CASSRPRDRGLYNSPLHF; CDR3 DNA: TGCGCCAGCAGTCGCCCCCGGGACAGGGGGCTCTATAATTCACCCCTCCACTTT
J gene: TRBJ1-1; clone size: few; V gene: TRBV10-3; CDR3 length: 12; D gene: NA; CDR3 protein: CAISGGGPEAFF; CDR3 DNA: TGTGCCATCAGTGGGGGGGGACCTGAAGCTTTCTTT
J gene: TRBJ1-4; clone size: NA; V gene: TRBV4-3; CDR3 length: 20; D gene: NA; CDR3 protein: CASSQDPIGASRAKREKLFF; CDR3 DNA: TGCGCCAGCAGCCAAGACCCCATCGGAGCCTCCAGGGCAAAGAGGGAAAAACTGTTTTTT
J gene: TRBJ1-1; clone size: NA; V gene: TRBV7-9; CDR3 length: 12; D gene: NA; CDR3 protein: CSSTRFEGEAFF; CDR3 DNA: TGTTCCAGCACCCGGTTCGAGGGTGAAGCTTTCTTT
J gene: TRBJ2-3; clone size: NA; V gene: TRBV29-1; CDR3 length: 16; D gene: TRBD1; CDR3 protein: CSVEGKQGSGTDTQYF; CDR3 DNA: TGCAGCGTTGAAGGTAAACAGGGGAGCGGCACAGATACGCAGTATTTT
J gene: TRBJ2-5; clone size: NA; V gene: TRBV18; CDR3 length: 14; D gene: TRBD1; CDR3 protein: CASSPSTGEETQYF; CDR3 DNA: TGTGCCAGCTCCCCGTCGACAGGGGAAGAGACCCAGTACTTC
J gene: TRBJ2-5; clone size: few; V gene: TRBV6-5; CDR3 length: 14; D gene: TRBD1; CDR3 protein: CASSLGTGGETQYF; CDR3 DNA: TGTGCCAGCAGCTTGGGGACAGGGGGAGAGACCCAGTACTTC
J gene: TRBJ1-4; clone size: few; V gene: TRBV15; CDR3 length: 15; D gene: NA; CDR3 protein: CATSREWDNNEKLFF; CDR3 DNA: TGTGCCACCAGCAGAGAGTGGGACAATAATGAAAAACTGTTTTTT
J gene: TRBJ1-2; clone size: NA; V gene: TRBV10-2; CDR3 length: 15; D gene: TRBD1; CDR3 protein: CASSEYRGGIYGYTF; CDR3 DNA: TGCGCCAGCAGTGAGTACAGGGGTGGAATCTATGGCTACACCTTC
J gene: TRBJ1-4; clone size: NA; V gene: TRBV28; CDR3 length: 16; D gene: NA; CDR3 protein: CASSLRWGVKDEKLFF; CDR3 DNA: TGTGCCAGCAGTTTAAGGTGGGGGGTTAAGGATGAAAAACTGTTTTTT
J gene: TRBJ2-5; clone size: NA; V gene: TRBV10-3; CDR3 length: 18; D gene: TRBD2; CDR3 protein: CAISEFGTSGGFQETQYF; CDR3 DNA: TGTGCCATCAGTGAGTTTGGGACTAGCGGGGGTTTCCAAGAGACCCAGTACTTC
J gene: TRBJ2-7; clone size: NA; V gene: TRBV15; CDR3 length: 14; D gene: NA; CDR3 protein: CATSRDLANYEQYF; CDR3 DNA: TGTGCCACCAGCAGAGATCTCGCGAACTACGAGCAGTACTTC
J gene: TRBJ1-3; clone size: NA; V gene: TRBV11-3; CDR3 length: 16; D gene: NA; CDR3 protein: CASSLDTAGTGNTIYF; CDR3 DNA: TGTGCCAGCAGCTTAGATACTGCCGGGACTGGAAACACCATATATTTT
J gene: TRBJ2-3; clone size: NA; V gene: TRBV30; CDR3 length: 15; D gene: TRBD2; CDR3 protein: CAWSELAGVADTQYF; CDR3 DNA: TGTGCCTGGAGTGAGCTAGCGGGAGTTGCAGATACGCAGTATTTT
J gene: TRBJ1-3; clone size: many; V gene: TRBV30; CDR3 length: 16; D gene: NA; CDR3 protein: CAWSVLSGRSGNTIYF; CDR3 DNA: TGTGCCTGGAGTGTACTGTCAGGGAGGTCTGGAAACACCATATATTTT
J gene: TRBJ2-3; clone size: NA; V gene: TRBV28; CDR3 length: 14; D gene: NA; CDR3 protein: CASSPGGATDTQYF; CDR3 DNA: TGTGCCAGCAGTCCTGGGGGGGCCACAGATACGCAGTATTTT
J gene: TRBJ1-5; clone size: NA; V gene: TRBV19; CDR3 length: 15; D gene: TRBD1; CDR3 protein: CASSIASRGNQPQHF; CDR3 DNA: TGTGCCAGTAGTATAGCTTCCAGGGGGAATCAGCCCCAGCATTTT
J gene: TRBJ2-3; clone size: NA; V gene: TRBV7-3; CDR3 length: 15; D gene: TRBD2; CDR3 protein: CASSLGLGGTDTQYF; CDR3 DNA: TGTGCCAGCAGCTTGGGACTAGGGGGCACAGATACGCAGTATTTT
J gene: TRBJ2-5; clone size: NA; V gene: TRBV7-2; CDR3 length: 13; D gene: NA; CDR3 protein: CASTSMNQETQYF; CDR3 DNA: TGTGCCAGCACTAGCATGAACCAAGAGACCCAGTACTTC
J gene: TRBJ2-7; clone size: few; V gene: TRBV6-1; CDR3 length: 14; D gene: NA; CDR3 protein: CASSGVREIYEQYF; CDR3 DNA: TGTGCCAGCAGCGGGGTTAGGGAAATCTACGAGCAGTACTTC
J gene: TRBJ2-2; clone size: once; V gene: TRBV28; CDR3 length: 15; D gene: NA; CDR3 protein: CASSTPGSEGGELFF; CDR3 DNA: TGTGCCAGCTCCACCCCCGGGAGTGAGGGCGGGGAGCTGTTTTTT
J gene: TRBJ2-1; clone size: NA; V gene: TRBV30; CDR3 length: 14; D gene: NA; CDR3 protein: CAWSGSAKRNEQFF; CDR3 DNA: TGTGCCTGGAGTGGGAGCGCAAAACGGAATGAGCAGTTCTTC
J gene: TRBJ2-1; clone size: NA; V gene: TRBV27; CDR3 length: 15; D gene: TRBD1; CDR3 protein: CASSPGGQGINEQFF; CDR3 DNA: TGTGCCAGCAGCCCCGGGGGACAGGGGATCAATGAGCAGTTCTTC
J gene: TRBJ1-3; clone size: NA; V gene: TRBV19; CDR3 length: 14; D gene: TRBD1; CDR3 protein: CASNQGAAGNTIYF; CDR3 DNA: TGTGCCAGTAATCAGGGGGCTGCTGGAAACACCATATATTTT
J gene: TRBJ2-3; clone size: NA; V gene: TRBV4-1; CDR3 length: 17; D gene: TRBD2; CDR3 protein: CASSQGRGGWDRDTQYF; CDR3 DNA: TGCGCCAGCAGCCAAGGAAGGGGAGGGTGGGACCGAGATACGCAGTATTTT
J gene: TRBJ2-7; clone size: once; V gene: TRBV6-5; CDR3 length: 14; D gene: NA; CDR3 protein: CASSEETGPLGQYF; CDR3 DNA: TGTGCCAGCAGTGAGGAGACAGGTCCTTTAGGGCAGTACTTC
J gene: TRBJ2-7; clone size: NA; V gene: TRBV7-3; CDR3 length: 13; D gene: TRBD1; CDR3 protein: CASSRDRGREQYF; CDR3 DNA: TGTGCCAGCAGCCGGGACAGGGGGCGCGAGCAGTACTTC
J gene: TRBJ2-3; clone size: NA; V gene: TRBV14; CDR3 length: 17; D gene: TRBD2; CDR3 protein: CASSQGRIAGGTDTQYF; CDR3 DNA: TGTGCCAGCAGCCAAGGTAGAATAGCGGGGGGCACAGATACGCAGTATTTT
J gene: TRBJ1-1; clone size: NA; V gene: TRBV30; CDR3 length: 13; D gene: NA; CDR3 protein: CAWSGRSDTEAFF; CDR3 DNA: TGTGCCTGGAGTGGTCGTTCAGACACTGAAGCTTTCTTT
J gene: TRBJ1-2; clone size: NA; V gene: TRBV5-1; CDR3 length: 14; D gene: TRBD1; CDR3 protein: CASSPGTGKDGYTF; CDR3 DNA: TGCGCCAGCAGCCCTGGGACAGGGAAAGATGGCTACACCTTC
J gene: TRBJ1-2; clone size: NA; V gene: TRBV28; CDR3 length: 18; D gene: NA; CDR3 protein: CASSTGGRRINAVYGYTF; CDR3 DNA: TGTGCCAGCAGTACGGGAGGCAGAAGAATTAACGCAGTCTATGGCTACACCTTC
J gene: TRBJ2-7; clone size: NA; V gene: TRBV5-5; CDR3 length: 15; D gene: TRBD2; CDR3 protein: CASSLGGSGSYEQYF; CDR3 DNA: TGTGCCAGCAGCTTGGGAGGTAGCGGGAGCTACGAGCAGTACTTC
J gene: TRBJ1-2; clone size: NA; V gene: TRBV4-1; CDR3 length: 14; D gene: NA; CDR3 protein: CASSQSGTLYSYTF; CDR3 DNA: TGCGCCAGCAGCCAAAGCGGGACCCTTTATAGCTACACCTTC
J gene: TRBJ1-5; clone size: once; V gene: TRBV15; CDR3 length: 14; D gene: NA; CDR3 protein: CATSRDLADQPQHF; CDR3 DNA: TGTGCCACCAGCAGAGATCTAGCGGATCAGCCCCAGCATTTT
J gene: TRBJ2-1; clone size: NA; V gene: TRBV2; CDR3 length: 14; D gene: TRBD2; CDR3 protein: CAAAGLALFNEQFF; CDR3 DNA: TGTGCCGCTGCGGGACTAGCGCTTTTCAATGAGCAGTTCTTC
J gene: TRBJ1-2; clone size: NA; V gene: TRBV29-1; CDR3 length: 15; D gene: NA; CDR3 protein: CSASNAGNFDLGYTF; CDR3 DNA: TGCAGCGCATCCAATGCGGGGAATTTTGATCTGGGCTACACCTTC
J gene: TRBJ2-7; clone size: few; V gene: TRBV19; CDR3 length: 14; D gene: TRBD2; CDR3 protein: CASRRTSGPYEQYF; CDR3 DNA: TGTGCCAGTAGAAGGACTAGCGGGCCCTACGAGCAGTACTTC
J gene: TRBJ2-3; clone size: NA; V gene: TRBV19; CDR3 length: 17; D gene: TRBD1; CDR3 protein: CASSILGQGDVSDTQYF; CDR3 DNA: TGTGCCAGTAGTATATTAGGACAGGGAGATGTGTCAGATACGCAGTATTTT
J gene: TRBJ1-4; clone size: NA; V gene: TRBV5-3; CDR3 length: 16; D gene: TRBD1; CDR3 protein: CARSSSRTDRGEKLFF; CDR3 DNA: TGTGCCAGAAGCTCGAGTCGGACAGACAGGGGTGAAAAACTGTTTTTT
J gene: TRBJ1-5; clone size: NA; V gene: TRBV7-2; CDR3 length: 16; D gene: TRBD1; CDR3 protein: CASSPTGGRENQPQHF; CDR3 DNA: TGTGCCAGCAGCCCGACAGGGGGAAGGGAAAATCAGCCCCAGCATTTT
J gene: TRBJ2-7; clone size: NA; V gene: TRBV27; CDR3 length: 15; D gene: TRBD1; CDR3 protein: CASSFWDRVVYEQYF; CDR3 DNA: TGTGCCAGCAGTTTTTGGGACAGGGTCGTCTACGAGCAGTACTTC
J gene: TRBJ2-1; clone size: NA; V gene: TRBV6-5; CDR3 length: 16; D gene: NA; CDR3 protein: CASSYSVSSSYNEQFF; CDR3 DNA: TGTGCCAGCAGTTACTCGGTGTCGAGCTCCTACAATGAGCAGTTCTTC
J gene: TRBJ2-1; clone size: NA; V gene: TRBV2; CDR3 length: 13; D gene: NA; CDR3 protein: CASSVTKTGEQFF; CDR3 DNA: TGTGCCAGCAGCGTTACCAAGACGGGTGAGCAGTTCTTC
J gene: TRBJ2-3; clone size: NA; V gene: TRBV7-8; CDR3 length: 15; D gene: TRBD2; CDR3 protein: CASSLGGRSTDTQYF; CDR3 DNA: TGTGCCAGCAGCTTAGGCGGGAGAAGCACAGATACGCAGTATTTT
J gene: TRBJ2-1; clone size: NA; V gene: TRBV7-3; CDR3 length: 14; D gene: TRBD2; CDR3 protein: CASSLKGLGYEQFF; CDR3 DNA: TGTGCCAGCAGCTTAAAGGGACTAGGGTATGAGCAGTTCTTC
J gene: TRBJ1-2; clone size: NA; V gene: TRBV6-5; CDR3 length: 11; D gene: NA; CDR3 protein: CASRQSYGYTF; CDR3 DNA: TGTGCCAGCAGACAGTCCTATGGCTACACCTTC
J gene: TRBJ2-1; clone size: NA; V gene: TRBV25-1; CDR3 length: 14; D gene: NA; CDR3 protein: CASSEMGGYNEQFF; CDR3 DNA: TGTGCCAGCAGTGAAATGGGGGGTTACAATGAGCAGTTCTTC
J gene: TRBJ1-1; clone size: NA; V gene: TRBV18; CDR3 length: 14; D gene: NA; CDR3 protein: CASSRRGLNTEAFF; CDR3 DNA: TGTGCCAGCTCCCGGCGGGGGCTGAACACTGAAGCTTTCTTT
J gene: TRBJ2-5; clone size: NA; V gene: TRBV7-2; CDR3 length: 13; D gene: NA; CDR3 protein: CASSLGLQETQYF; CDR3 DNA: TGTGCCAGCAGCTTGGGACTCCAAGAGACCCAGTACTTC
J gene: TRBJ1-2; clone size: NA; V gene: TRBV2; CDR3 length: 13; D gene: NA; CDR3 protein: CASRINLRYGYTF; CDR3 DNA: TGTGCCAGCAGGATCAACCTACGGTATGGCTACACCTTC
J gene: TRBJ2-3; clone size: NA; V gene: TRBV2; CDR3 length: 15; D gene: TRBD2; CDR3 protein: CASSERRGGADTQYF; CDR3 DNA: TGTGCCAGCAGTGAACGGCGGGGGGGCGCAGATACGCAGTATTTT
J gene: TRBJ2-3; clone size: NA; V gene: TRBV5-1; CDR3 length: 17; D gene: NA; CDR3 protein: CASSLVRDTISTDTQYF; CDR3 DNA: TGCGCCAGCAGCTTAGTTCGGGACACCATTAGCACAGATACGCAGTATTTT
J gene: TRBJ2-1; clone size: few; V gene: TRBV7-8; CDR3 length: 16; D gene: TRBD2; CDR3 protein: CASSDFGGGGRNEQFF; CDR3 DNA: TGTGCCAGCAGCGACTTCGGGGGAGGCGGGAGGAATGAGCAGTTCTTC
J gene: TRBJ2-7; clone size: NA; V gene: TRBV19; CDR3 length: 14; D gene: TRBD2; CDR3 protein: CASRTSGSTYEQYF; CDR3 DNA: TGTGCCAGTAGAACTAGCGGGAGTACCTACGAGCAGTACTTC
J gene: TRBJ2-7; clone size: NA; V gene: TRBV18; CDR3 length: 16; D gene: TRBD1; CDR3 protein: CASSPRTGGRSYEQYF; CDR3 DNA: TGTGCCAGCTCACCTAGGACAGGGGGTCGCTCCTACGAGCAGTACTTC
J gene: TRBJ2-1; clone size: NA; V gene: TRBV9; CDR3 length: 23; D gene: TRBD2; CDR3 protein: CASSVGVARGLAGAHLSYNEQFF; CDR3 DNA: TGTGCCAGCAGCGTAGGGGTAGCACGGGGACTAGCGGGAGCCCACCTCTCATACAATGAGCAGTTCTTC